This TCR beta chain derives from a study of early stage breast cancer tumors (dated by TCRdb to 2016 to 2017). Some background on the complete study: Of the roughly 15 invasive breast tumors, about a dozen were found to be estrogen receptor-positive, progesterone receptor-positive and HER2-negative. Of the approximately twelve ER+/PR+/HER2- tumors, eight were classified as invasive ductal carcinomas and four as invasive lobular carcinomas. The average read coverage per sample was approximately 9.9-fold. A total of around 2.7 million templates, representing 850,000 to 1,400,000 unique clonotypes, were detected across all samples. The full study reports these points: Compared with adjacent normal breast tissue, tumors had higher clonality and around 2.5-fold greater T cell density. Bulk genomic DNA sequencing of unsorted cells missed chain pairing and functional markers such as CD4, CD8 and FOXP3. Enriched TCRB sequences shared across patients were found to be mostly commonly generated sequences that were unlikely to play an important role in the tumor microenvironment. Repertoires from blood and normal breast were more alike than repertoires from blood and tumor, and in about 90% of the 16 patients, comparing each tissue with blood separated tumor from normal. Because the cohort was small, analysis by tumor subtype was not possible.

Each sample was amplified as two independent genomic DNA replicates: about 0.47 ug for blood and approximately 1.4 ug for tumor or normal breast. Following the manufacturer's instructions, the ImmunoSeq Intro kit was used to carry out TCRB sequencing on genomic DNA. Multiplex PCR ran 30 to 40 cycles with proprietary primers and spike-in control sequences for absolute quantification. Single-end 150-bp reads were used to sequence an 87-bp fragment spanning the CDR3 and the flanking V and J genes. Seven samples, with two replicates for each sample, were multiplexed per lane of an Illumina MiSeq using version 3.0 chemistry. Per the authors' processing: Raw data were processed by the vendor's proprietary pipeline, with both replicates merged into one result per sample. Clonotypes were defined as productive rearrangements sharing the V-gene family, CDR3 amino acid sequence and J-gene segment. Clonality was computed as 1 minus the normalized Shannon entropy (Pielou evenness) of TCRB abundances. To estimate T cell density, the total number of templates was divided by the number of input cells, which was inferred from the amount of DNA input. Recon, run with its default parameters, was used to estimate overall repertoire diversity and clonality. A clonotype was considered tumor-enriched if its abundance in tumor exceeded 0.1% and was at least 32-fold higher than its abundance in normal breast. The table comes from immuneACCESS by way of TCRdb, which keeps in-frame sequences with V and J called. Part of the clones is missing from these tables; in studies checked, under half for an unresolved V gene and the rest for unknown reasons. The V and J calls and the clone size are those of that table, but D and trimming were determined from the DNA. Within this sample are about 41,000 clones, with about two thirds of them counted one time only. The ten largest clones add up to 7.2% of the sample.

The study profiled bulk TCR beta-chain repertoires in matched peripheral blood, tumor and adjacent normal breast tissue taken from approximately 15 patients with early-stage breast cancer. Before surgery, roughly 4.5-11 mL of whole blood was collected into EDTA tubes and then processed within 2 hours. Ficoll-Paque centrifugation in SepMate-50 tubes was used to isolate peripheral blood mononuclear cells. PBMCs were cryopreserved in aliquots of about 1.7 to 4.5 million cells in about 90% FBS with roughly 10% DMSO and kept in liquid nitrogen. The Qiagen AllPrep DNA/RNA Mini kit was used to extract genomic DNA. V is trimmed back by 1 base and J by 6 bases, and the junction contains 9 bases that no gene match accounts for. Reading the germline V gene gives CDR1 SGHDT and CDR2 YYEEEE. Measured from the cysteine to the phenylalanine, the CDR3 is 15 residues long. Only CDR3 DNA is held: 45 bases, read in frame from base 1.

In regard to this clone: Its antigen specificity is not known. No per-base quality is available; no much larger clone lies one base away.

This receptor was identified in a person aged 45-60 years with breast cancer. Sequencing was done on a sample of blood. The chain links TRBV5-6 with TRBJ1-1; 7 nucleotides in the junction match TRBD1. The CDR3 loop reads CASSLNDRAYSEAFF. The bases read TGTGCCAGCAGCTTGAACGACAGGGCTTACTCTGAAGCTTTCTTT.